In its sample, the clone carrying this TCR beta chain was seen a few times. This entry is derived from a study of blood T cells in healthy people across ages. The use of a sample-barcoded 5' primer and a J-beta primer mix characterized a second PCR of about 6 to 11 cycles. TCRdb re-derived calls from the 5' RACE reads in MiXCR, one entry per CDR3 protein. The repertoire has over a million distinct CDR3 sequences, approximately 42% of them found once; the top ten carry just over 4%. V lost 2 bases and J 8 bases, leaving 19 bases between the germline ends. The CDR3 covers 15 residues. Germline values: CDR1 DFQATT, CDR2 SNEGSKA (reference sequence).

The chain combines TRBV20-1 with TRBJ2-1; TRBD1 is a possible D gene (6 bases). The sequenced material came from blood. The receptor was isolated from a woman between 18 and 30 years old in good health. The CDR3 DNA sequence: TGCAGTGCTAGACATGGGGACACTTTTATCTATGAGCAGTTCTTC. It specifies CSARHGDTFIYEQFF.